This T cell receptor (beta chain) was retrieved from a study of blood T cell repertoires in COVID-19. Using immunoSEQ multiplex PCR, the repertoire was profiled, and TCRdb retains in-frame clones only, with some absent. The table shows 150,000 to 200,000 clones, with around 72% occurring only once. The CDR3 totals 12 residues. V was pared by 6 bases and J by 4 bases, with 8 bases between. Looked up from germline, CDR1 is SGHNT and CDR2 is YENEEA. The sample was peripheral blood. The TCR was taken from an elderly woman with acute or convalescent COVID-19. The chain links TRBV11-3 to TRBJ2-3; D not resolved. CDR3 loop: CASSLDSDTQYF. The DNA for the CDR3 is TGTGCCAGCAGTCTAGATTCAGATACGCAGTATTTT.